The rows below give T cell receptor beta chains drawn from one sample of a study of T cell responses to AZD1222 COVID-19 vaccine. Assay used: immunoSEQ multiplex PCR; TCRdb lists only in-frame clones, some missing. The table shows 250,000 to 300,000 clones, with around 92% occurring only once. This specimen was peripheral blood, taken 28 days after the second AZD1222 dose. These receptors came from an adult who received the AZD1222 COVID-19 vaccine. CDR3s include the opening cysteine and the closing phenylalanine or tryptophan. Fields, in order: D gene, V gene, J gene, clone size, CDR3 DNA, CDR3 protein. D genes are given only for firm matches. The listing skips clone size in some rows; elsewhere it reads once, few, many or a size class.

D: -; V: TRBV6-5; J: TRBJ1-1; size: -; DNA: TGTGCCAGCAGCACGGGCCCCAACACTGAAGCTTTCTTT; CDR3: CASSTGPNTEAFF
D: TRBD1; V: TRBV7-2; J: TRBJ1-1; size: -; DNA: TGTGCCAGCAGGACCAAGGTGGACAGGGAAGCTTTCTTT; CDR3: CASRTKVDREAFF
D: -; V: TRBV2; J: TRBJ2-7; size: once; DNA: TGTGCCAGCAACGGCGGGACACCTTCCGCCAAGAGCTCCTACGAGCAGTACTTC; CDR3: CASNGGTPSAKSSYEQYF
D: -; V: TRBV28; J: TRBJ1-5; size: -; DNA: TGTGCCAGCAGGCGGACATCGAATAGCAATCAGCCCCAGCATTTT; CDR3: CASRRTSNSNQPQHF
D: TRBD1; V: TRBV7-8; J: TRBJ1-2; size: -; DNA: TGTGCCAGCAGCCTGGACAGGAGGGGCTACACCTTC; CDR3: CASSLDRRGYTF
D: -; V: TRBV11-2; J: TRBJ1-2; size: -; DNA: TGTGCCAGCAGCCGGGACGTCACTAACTATGGCTACACCTTC; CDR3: CASSRDVTNYGYTF
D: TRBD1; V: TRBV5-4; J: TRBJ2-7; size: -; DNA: TGTGCCAGCACCCGGACAGGGGGGACCTACGAGCAGTACTTC; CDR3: CASTRTGGTYEQYF
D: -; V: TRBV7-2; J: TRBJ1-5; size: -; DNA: TGTGCCAGCAGCCCCAGGGGCAATCAGCCCCAGCATTTT; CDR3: CASSPRGNQPQHF
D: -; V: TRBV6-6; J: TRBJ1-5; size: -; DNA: TGTGCCAGCAGTTACCCCTCCGGGACAAAGGATCAGCCCCAGCATTTT; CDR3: CASSYPSGTKDQPQHF
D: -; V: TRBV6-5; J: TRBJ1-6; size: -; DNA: TGTGCCAGCACACTGAGGGGAATGGATTCACCCCTCCACTTT; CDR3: CASTLRGMDSPLHF
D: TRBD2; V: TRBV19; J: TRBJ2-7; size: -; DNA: TGTGCCAGTAGTCCGGGGACTCTAGCGGCCTACGAGCAGTACTTC; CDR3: CASSPGTLAAYEQYF
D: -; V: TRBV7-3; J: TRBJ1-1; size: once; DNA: TGTGCCAGCAGCCCTATTACGGGGAACACTGAAGCTTTCTTT; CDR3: CASSPITGNTEAFF
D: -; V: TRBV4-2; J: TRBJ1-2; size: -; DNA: TGTGCCAGCAGCCCCCAGGGCGGGCCAGGCAACTATGGCTACACCTTC; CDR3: CASSPQGGPGNYGYTF
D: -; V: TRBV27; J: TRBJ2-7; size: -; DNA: TGTGCCAGCTGGAGCAGCCTCTCCTACGAGCAGTACTTC; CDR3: CASWSSLSYEQYF
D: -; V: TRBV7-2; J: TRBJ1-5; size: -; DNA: TGTGCCAGCAGCTTTGGGACCCGGCCCCAGCATTTT; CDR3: CASSFGTRPQHF
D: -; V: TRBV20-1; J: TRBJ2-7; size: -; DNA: TGCAGTGCTAGAGTGAAGTACGAGCAGTACTTC; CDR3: CSARVKYEQYF
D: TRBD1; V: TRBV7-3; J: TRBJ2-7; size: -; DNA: TGTGCCAGCAGCACAGCAGGGACAGGGGGCTACGAGCAGTACTTC; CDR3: CASSTAGTGGYEQYF
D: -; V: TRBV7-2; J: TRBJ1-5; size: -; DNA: TGTGCCAGCAGCTTGGACCGTTGGGGGCAGCCCCAGCATTTT; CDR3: CASSLDRWGQPQHF
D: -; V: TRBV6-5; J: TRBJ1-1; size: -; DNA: TGTGCCAGCAGTTCAGTACAGAACACTGAAGCTTTCTTT; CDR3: CASSSVQNTEAFF
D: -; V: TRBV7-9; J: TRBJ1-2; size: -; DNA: TGTGCCAGCAGCTCCACAGGGTTCTATGGCTACACCTTC; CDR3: CASSSTGFYGYTF
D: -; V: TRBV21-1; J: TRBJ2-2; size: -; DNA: TGTGCCAGCAGCATCACCGCTCGGGGGGGACTAGCGGGAGTTAGTACCGGGGAGCTGTTTTTT; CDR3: CASSITARGGLAGVSTGELFF